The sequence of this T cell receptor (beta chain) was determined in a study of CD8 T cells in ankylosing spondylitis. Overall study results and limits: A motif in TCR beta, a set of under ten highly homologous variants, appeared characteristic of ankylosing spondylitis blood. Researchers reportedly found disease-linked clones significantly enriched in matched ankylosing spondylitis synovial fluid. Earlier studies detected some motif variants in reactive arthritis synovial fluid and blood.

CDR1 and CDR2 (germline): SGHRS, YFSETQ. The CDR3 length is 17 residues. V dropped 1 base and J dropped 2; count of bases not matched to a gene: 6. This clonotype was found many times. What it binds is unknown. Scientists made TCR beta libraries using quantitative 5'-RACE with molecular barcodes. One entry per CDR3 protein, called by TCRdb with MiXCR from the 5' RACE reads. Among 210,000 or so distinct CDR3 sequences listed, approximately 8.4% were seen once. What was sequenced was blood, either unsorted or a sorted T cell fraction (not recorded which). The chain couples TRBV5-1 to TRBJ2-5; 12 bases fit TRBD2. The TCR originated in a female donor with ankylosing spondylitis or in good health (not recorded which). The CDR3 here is CASSLRGLAGGQETQYF. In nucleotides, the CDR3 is TGCGCCAGCAGCTTGCGCGGGCTAGCGGGGGGGCAAGAGACCCAGTACTTC.